One and the same sample provided the 5 T cell receptor beta chains below, sequenced in a study of T-cell memory formation after mild COVID-19. TCRdb called the 5' RACE reads again in MiXCR, with one record for every CDR3 protein. Of 400,000 to 550,000 distinct CDR3 sequences listed, roughly 25% are singletons. The sample was PBMCs or a T cell subset sorted from them (not recorded which). The receptors stem from an adult woman who had mild COVID-19 (a few samples of this study predate the infection). Cell type and time point are not known.

This clonotype was recorded once. The CDR3 spells CASSQAAGASQPQHF. DNA for the CDR3: TGCGCCAGCAGCCAAGCGGCAGGGGCGTCTCAGCCCCAGCATTTT. The chain carries TRBV4-1 and TRBJ1-5, with D perhaps TRBD1 (6 bases). V was clipped by 1 base and J by 6 bases, with 13 bases between them. Germline lookup yields CDR1 MGHRA and CDR2 YSYEKL. CDR3 length: 15 residues.

This clonotype was detected a few times. The chain combines TRBV10-3 with TRBJ2-5; D is ambiguous. CDR1 is ENHRY and CDR2 is SYGVKD in the germline V gene. The CDR3 covers 14 residues. Trimming took 2 bases from V and 4 from J, leaving 11 bases between them. The chain's CDR3 is CAISEGDWAETQYF. The CDR3 coding sequence is TGTGCCATCAGTGAGGGGGATTGGGCAGAGACCCAGTACTTC.

This clonotype was counted between two and nine times. The gene calls are TRBV12-3 or TRBV12-4 and TRBJ2-1; 8 nucleotides align to TRBD2. CDR3 length: 15 amino acids. V dropped 6 bases and J dropped 7; count of bases not matched to a gene: 11. The CDR3 coding sequence is TGTGCCAGCAGCTCAAGCGGGAGAACCGGTAATGAGCAGTTCTTC. Translated, it gives CASSSSGRTGNEQFF.

The chain links TRBV7-2 to TRBJ1-1, with D unclear. Germline CDR1 reads SGHTA; CDR2 reads FQGNSA. The CDR3 is 14 amino acids. Trimming stripped 0 bases from V and 8 bases from J, with 13 bases between. The DNA for the CDR3 is TGTGCCAGCAGCTTAGCGGACCGGGCAGGAGAAGCTTTCTTT. Encoded protein: CASSLADRAGEAFF.

The chain uses TRBV15 and TRBJ2-2; 9 bases are shared with TRBD2. Trimming took 0 bases from V and 6 from J; bases not matched to a gene: 11. This CDR3 region has 18 residues. Germline V CDR1 and CDR2: LNHNV, YYDKDF (reference sequence). The CDR3 bases are TGTGCCACCAGCAGAGATTTTCAGGGACTAGCAGAACCCGGGGAGCTGTTTTTT. It codes for CATSRDFQGLAEPGELFF. Drawing the rest from reference TRBV15 and TRBJ2-2, the complete variable domain is DAMVIQNPRYQVTQFGKPVTLSCSQTLNHNVMYWYQQKSSQAPKLLFHYYDKDFNNEADTPDNFQSRRPNTSFCFLDIRSPGLGDTAMYLCATSRDFQGLAEPGELFFGEGSRLTVL.